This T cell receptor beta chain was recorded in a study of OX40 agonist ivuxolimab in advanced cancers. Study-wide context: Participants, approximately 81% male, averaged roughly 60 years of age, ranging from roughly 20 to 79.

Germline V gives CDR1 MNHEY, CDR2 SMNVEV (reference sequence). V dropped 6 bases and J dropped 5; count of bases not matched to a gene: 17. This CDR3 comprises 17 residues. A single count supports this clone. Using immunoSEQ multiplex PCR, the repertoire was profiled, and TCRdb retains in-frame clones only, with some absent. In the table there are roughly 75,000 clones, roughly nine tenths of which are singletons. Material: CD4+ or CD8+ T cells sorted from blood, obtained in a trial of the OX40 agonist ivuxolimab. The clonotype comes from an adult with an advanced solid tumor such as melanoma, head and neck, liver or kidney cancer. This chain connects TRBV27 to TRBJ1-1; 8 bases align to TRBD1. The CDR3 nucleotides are TGTGCCAGCAGAACCCCGGTTGGCAGGGGGCCTGGTACTGAAGCTTTCTTT. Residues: CASRTPVGRGPGTEAFF.